Shown below are 8 T cell receptor beta chains from a single sample sequenced in a study of blood T cell repertoires in COVID-19. Data came from immunoSEQ multiplex PCR; TCRdb stores just in-frame clones and leaves some out. The top ten clones hold more than 3% of a sample with 120,000 to 150,000 clones, approximately 80% of them seen once. Sequenced material: PBMCs or T cells enriched from blood (not recorded which). The source is a man aged 50 or older in a cohort exposed to, infected with or recovered from COVID-19 (not recorded which).

The chain uses TRBV7-9 and TRBJ2-5; D is uncertain. This CDR3 region has 14 residues. CDR1 SEHNR and CDR2 FQNEAQ come from the germline V gene (reference sequence). V was cut by 2 bases and J by 5 bases, with 12 bases left in between. The CDR3 DNA sequence: TGTGCCAGCAGCTTACCAGCGCGCGGTGAGACCCAGTACTTC. As protein: CASSLPARGETQYF.

The CDR3 spells CASRWERDSAEAFF. In nucleotides, the CDR3 is TGTGCCAGCAGATGGGAGAGGGACAGCGCTGAAGCTTTCTTT. The chain has TRBV6-5 and TRBJ1-1; TRBD1 matches 7 bases. Losses at the gene ends were 6 bases for V and 6 bases for J; bases not matched to a gene: 10. The CDR3 contains 14 residues. Germline lookup yields CDR1 MNHEY and CDR2 SVGAGI.

The chain uses TRBV29-1 and TRBJ1-5; D ambiguous. The CDR3 runs 17 residues. Deletions cut 0 bases from V and 9 bases from J, with 24 bases between. Germline CDR1 is SQVTM and CDR2 is ANQGSEA. CDR3 residues: CSVEDSGGKDWMRPQHF. DNA for the CDR3: TGCAGCGTTGAAGATTCGGGAGGTAAGGATTGGATGAGGCCCCAGCATTTT. The complete variable domain, with remaining parts taken from reference TRBV29-1 and TRBJ1-5, reads SAVISQKPSRDICQRGTSLTIQCQVDSQVTMMFWYRQQPGQSLTLIATANQGSEATYESGFVIDKFPISRPNLTFSTLTVSNMSPEDSSIYLCSVEDSGGKDWMRPQHFGDGTRLSIL.

The DNA for the CDR3 is TGTGCCAGCAGCTTAGCACGGGACTTCCACAATGAGCAGTTCTTC. Translating it yields CASSLARDFHNEQFF. V and J are TRBV7-2 and TRBJ2-1, with a tentative D call TRBD2 (6 bases). The CDR3 spans 15 residues. V lost 0 bases and J lost 5, with 11 bases in between. Germline-derived CDR1 and CDR2 are SGHTA and FQGNSA.

V usage is TRBV25-1 and J usage is TRBJ1-2, with a possible D match to TRBD1 (5 bases). Germline V gives CDR1 MGHDK, CDR2 SYGVNS. V lost 2 bases and J 6 bases, leaving 10 bases between the germline ends. CDR3 length: 13 amino acids. CDR3 sequence (DNA): TGTGCCAGCAGTGAAGGGGCAGGCCATGGCTACACCTTC. Its translation: CASSEGAGHGYTF.

This chain links TRBV9 with TRBJ1-1; 10 bases line up with TRBD1. The CDR3 consists of 18 residues. Germline CDR1 and CDR2: SGDLS and YYNGEE. V shed 2 bases, J shed 0 bases, and the junction held 10 bases outside the gene matches. The CDR3 DNA sequence: TGTGCCAGCAGCGTGGGAGACAGGGGGCTAGGGATGAACACTGAAGCTTTCTTT. It yields the protein CASSVGDRGLGMNTEAFF. The variable domain in full, completed from reference TRBV9 and TRBJ1-1, reads DSGVTQTPKHLITATGQRVTLRCSPRSGDLSVYWYQQSLDQGLQFLIQYYNGEERAKGNILERFSAQQFPDLHSELNLSSLELGDSALYFCASSVGDRGLGMNTEAFFGQGTRLTVV.

This rearrangement joins TRBV30 to TRBJ1-5, with a tentative D call TRBD1 (6 bases). The CDR3 covers 15 residues. Germline V CDR1 and CDR2: GTSNPN, SVGIG (reference sequence). Trimming removed 2 bases at V and 2 bases at J, with 13 bases between. CDR3 coding DNA: TGTGCCTGGAGTACGACAGGTGGAGGCAATCAGCCCCAGCATTTT. Its protein is CAWSTTGGGNQPQHF.

This sequence joins TRBV19 and TRBJ1-1; 9 bases match TRBD1. The CDR3 contains 13 residues. Germline loops: CDR1 LNHDA, CDR2 SQIVND (reference sequence). V lost 4 bases to trimming and J lost 11 bases; unmatched junction nucleotides: 8. This CDR3 reads CASSKGTGLRAFF. DNA for the CDR3: TGTGCCAGTAGTAAGGGGACAGGGCTTCGCGCTTTCTTT.